The clone carrying this T cell receptor (beta chain) appeared a few times. The antigen remains unidentified. This sample was included in a study of T cells and copy number aberrations in small-cell lung cancer. The data were produced by immunoSEQ multiplex PCR, yet TCRdb's version contains in-frame clones alone and is incomplete. The table lists about 2,000 clones, about 79% of them singletons, with less than 5.5% in the top ten. Germline loops: CDR1 MGHRA, CDR2 YSYEKL. The V end was cut by 1 base, the J end by 5 bases, with 12 bases between. This CDR3 has 14 amino acids. Normal lung samples lay at least 2 cm from the tumor margin. Whole-study results and caveats: The tissue was entirely formalin-fixed and paraffin-embedded, which is known to produce sequencing artifacts. Tumors showed lower T-cell density, richness and clonality than adjacent lung, though density did not differ significantly.

This TCR was recovered from a man aged 45-65 years with small cell lung cancer. The sample consisted of normal tissue next to the tumor. J is TRBJ2-7 and V is TRBV4-1; D is ambiguous. This chain's CDR3 is CASSQVATADEQYF. The CDR3 region has the DNA TGCGCCAGCAGCCAAGTGGCAACTGCCGACGAGCAGTACTTC.